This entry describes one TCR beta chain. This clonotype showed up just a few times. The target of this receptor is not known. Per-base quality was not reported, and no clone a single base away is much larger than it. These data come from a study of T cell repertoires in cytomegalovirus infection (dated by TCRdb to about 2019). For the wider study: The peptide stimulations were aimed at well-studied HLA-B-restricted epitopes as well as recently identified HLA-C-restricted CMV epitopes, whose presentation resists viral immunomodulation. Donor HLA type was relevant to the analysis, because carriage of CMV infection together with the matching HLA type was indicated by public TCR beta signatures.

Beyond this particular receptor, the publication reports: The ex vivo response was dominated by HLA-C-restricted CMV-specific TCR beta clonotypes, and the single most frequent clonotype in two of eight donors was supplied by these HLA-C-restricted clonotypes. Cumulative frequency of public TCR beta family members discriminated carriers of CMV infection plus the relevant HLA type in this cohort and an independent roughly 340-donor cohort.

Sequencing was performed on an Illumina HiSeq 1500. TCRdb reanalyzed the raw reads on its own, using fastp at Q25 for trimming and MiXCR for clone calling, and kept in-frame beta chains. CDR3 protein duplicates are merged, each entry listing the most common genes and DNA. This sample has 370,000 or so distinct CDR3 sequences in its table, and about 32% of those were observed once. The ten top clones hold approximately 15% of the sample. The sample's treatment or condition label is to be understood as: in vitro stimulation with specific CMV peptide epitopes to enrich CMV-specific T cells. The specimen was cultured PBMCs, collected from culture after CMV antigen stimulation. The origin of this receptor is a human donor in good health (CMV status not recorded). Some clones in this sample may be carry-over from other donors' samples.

CDR3 loop: CASRRGHYEQFF. The DNA sequence is given as TGTGCCAGCAGAAGGGGGCATTATGAGCAGTTCTTC. The rearrangement joined TRBV6-1 to TRBJ2-1; 7 bases in the middle match TRBD1. The germline V gene encodes CDR1 MNHNS and CDR2 SASEGT. Relative to germline, V is missing 6 bases and J is missing 8 bases, with 4 bases of the junction outside any gene match. The cysteine opens and the phenylalanine closes a CDR3 of 12 amino acids. The read is trimmed to its CDR3 DNA, 36 bases read in frame from base 1.